The clone carrying this T cell receptor (beta chain) was seen more than once but under ten times. As processed by the authors: Reference gene primer amplification gave estimated nucleated cell counts. Generated by immunoSEQ multiplex PCR, the TCRdb table keeps only in-frame clones and is missing some. V, J and clone size are those of that table, while D and trimming were read from the DNA. The sample has around 200,000 clones, about nine tenths seen once. This entry comes from a study of blood T cell repertoires in COVID-19. Overall study: Collection of acute and convalescent COVID-19 samples took place in the United States, Italy and Spain.

Germline V gives CDR1 SGHRS, CDR2 YFSETQ. The CDR3 contains 13 residues. V shed 5 bases and J 7 bases; nucleotides not matched to a gene: 5. Sequences were obtained from peripheral blood. The clonotype was recovered from a man aged 25-45 years with acute or convalescent COVID-19. The genes are TRBV5-1 and TRBJ2-7; TRBD2 aligns across 11 bases. CDR3 loop: CASSTSGSGEQYF. The CDR3 nucleotides are TGCGCCAGCAGTACTAGCGGGAGTGGTGAGCAGTACTTC.